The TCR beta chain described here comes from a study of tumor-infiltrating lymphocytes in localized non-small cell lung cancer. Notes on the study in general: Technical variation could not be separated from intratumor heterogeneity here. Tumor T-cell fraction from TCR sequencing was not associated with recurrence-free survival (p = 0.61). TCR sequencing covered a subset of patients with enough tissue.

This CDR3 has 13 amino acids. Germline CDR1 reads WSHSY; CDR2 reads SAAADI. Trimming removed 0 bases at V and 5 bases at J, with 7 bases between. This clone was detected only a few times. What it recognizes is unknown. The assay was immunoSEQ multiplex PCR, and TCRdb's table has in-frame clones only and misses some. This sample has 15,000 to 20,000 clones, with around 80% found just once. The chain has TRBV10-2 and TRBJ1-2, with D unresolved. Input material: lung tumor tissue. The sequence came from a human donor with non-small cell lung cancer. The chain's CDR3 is CASSESWQYGYTF. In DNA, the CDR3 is TGCGCCAGCAGTGAGTCGTGGCAGTATGGCTACACCTTC.